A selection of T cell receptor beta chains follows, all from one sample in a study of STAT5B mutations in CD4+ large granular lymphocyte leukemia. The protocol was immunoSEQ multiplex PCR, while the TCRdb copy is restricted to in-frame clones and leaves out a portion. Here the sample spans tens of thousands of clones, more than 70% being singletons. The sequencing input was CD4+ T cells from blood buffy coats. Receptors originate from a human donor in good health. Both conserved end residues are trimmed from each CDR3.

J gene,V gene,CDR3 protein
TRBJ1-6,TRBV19,ASSIDNRGSYNSPLH
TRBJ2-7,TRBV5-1,ASSLTGHEQY
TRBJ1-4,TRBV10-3,AISEVRSEKLF
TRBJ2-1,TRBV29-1,SAGRAATTRGSYNEQF
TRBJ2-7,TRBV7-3,ASSSLAGVPYEQY
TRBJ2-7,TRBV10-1,ASSSREELHYEQY
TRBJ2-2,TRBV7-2,ASSRDLNTGELF
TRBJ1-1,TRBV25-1,ASSNPGSRTEAF
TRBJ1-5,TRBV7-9,ASSFGDGNQPQH
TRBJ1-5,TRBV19,ASTTGAVQPQH
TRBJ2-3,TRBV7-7,ASSLWETHSTQY
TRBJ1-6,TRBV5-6,ASSFAAYNSPLH
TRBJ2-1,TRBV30,AWRPGLADSYNEQF
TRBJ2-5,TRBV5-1,ASKGQYATEQETQY
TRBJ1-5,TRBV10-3,AISESDWGGNQPQH
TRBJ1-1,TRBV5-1,ASSLVPGTEAF
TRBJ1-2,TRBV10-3,AISDPGQGVYGYT
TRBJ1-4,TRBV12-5,ASGFRDEKLF
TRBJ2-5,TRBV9,ASSVGTSGRAWQETQY
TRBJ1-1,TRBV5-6,ASSRQTVLGTEAF
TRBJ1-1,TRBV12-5,ASGLAAGTVNTEAF
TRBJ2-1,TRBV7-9,ASSLFSGYNEQF
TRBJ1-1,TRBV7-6,ASSAGSWTEAF
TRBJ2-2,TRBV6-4,ASSSLAGAGGELF
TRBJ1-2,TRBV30,AWSKDTYGYT
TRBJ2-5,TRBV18,ASSPLMGWETQY
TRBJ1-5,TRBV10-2,ASRVSGGGQPQH
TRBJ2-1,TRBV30,AWSVSSGYNEQF
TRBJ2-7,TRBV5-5,ASSFIYGFTQY
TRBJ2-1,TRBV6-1,AGTEGVNGEQF
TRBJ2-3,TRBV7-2,ASSFEGGGGDTQY
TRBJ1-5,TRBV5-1,ASSPDSINQPQH
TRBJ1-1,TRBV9,ASSVWDRVNTEAF
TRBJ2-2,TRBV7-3,ASSLNLGQNTGELF
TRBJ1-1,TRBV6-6,ASSPIPGQGTEAF
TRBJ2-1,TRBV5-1,ASMGQKTSGSSDIYNEQF
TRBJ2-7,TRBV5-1,ASSPGQGAVFYEQY
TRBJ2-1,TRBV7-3,ASSLIPTSGSDEQF
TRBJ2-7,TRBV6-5,AAGGPYEQY
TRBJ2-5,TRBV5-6,ASSLEVGGDLETQY
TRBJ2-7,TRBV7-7,ASSLDRASEQY
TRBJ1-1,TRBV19,ASSPNMNTEAF
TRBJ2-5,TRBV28,ASSLSGGQETQY
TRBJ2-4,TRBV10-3,ATQGGGKNIQY
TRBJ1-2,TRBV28,ASSDGGIRVGYT
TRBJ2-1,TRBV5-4,ASSLGGLAKDSEQF
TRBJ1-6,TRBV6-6,ASSYGGSYNSPLH
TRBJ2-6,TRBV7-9,ASSFGTGFGANVLT
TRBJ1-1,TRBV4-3,ASSQDSGYTEAF